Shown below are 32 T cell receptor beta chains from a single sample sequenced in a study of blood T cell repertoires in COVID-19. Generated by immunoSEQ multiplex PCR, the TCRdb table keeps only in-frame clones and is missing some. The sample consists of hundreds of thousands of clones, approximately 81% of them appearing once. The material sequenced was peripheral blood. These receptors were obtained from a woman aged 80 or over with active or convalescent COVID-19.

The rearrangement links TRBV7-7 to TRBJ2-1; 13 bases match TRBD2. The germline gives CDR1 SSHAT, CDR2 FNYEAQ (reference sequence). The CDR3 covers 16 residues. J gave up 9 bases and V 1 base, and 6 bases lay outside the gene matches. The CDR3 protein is CASSLGTSGRVGEQFF. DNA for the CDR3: TGTGCCAGCAGCTTAGGGACTAGCGGGAGAGTTGGTGAGCAGTTCTTC.

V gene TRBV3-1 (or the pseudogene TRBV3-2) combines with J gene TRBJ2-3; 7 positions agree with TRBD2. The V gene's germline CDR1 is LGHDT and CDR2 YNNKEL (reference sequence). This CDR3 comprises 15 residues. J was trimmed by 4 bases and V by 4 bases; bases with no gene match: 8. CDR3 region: CASSPLARGADTQYF. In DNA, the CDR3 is TGTGCCAGCAGCCCACTAGCGAGAGGGGCAGATACGCAGTATTTT.

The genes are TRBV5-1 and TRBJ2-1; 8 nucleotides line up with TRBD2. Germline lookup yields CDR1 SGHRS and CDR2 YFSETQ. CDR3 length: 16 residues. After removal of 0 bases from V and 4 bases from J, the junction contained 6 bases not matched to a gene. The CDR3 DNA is TGCGCCAGCAGCTTGGTAGGGACTAGTGAATACAATGAGCAGTTCTTC. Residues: CASSLVGTSEYNEQFF.

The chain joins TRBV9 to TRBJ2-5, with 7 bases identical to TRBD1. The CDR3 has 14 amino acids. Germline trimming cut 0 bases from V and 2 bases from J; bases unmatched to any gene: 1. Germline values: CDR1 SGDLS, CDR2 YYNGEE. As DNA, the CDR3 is TGTGCCAGCAGCGTAGAGGGACAGCAAGAGACCCAGTACTTC. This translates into CASSVEGQQETQYF.

The chain's CDR3 is CSASVATSGDEQFF. The CDR3 bases are TGCAGTGCTAGTGTCGCGACTAGCGGGGATGAGCAGTTCTTC. The J gene is TRBJ2-1, the V gene TRBV20-1; 11 nucleotides align to TRBD2. Germline V lookup: CDR1 DFQATT, CDR2 SNEGSKA (reference sequence). V was pared by 3 bases and J by 8 bases, with 6 bases of the junction left unmatched. The CDR3 is 14 residues long.

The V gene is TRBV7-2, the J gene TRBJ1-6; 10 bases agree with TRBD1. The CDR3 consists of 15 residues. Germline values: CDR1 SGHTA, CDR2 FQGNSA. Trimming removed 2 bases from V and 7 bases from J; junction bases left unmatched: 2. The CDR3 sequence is CASSLLGQGNSPLHF. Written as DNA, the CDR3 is TGTGCCAGCAGCTTACTGGGACAGGGGAATTCACCCCTCCACTTT.

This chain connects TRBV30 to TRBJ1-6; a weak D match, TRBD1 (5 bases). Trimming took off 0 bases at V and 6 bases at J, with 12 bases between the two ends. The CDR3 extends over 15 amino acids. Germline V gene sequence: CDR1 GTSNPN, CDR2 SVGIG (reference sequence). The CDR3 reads CAWSVRGVGNSPLHF. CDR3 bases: TGTGCCTGGAGTGTAAGGGGTGTTGGTAATTCACCCCTCCACTTT.

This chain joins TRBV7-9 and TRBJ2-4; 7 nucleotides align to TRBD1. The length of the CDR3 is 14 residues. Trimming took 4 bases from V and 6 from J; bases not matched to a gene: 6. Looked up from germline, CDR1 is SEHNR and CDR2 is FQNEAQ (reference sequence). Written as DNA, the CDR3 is TGTGCCAGCAGCTCGGACAGGCCTCCAAACATTCAGTACTTC. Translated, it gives CASSSDRPPNIQYF.

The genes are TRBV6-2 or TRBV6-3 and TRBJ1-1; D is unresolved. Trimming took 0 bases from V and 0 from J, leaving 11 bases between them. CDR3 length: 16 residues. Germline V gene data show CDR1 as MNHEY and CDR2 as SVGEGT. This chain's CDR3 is CASSYSRVRMNTEAFF. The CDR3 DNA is TGTGCCAGCAGTTACTCCCGAGTCAGGATGAACACTGAAGCTTTCTTT.

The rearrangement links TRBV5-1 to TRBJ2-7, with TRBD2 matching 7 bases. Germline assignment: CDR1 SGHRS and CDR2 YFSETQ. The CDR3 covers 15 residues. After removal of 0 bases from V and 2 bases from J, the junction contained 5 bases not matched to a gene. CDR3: CASSLGSGWTYEQYF. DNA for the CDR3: TGCGCCAGCAGCTTGGGTAGCGGGTGGACCTACGAGCAGTACTTC.

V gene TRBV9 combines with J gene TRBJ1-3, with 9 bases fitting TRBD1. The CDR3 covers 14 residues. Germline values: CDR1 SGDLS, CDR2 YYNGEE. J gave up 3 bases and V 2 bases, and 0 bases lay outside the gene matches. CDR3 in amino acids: CASSVDRGGNTIYF. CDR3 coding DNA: TGTGCCAGCAGCGTGGACAGGGGTGGAAACACCATATATTTT.

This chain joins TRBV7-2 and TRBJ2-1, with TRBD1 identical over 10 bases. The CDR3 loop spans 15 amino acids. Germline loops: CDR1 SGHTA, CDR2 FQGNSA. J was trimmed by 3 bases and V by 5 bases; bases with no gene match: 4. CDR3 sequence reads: CASSTGQGFYNEQFF. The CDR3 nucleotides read TGTGCCAGCAGCACGGGACAGGGGTTCTACAATGAGCAGTTCTTC.

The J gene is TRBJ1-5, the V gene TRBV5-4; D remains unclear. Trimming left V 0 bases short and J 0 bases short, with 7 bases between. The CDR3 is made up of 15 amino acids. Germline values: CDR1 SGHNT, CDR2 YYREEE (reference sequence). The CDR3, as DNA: TGTGCCAGCAGCTTGGGGGGAGATAGCAATCAGCCCCAGCATTTT. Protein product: CASSLGGDSNQPQHF.

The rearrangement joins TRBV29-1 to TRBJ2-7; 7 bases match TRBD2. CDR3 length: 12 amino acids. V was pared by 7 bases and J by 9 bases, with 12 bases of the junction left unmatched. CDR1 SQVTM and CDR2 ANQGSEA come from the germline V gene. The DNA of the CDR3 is TGCAGCGCCCCCGATGGGGGGGGTCGGCAGTACTTC. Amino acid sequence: CSAPDGGGRQYF.

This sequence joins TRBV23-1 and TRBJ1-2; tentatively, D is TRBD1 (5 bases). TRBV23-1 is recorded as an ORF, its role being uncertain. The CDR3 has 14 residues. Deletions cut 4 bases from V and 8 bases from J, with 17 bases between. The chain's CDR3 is CASSLRDPRHGYTF. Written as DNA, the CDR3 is TGCGCCAGCAGTCTGCGGGACCCCAGGCACGGCTACACCTTC.

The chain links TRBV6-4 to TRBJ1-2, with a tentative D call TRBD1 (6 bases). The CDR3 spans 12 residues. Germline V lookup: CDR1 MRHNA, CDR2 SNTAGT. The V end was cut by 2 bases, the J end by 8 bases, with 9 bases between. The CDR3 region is CASSDGTQGYTF. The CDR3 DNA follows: TGTGCCAGCAGTGACGGGACACAGGGCTACACCTTC.

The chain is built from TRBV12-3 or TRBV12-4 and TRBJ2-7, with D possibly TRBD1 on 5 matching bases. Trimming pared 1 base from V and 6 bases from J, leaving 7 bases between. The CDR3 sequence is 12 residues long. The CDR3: CASSLGRAEQYF. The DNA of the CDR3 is TGTGCCAGCAGTTTAGGCAGGGCCGAGCAGTACTTC.

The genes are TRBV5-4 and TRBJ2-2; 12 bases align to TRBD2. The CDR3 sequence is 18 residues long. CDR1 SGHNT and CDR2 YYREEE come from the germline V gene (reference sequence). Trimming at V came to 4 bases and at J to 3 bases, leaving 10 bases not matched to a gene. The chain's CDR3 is CASSLGLAGPIDTGELFF. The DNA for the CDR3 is TGTGCCAGCAGCCTAGGACTAGCGGGGCCGATCGACACCGGGGAGCTGTTTTTT.

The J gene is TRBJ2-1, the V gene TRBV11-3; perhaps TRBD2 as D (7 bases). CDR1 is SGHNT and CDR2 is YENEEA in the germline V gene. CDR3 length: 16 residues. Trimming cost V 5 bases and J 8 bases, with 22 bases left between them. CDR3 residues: CASSQGRGTPQDEQFF. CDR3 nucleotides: TGTGCCAGCAGCCAGGGGAGGGGGACTCCCCAAGATGAGCAGTTCTTC.

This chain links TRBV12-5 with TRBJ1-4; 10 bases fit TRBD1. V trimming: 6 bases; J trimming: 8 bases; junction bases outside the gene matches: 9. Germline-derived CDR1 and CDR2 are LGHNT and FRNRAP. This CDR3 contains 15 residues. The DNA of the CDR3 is TGTGCTAGTGGGAAGGGGACAGGGGAGAGAGAAAAACTGTTTTTT. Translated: CASGKGTGEREKLFF. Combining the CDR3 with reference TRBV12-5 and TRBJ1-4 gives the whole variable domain DARVTQTPRHKVTEMGQEVTMRCQPILGHNTVFWYRQTMMQGLELLAYFRNRAPLDDSGMPKDRFSAEMPDATLATLKIQPSEPRDSAVYFCASGKGTGEREKLFFGSGTQLSVL.

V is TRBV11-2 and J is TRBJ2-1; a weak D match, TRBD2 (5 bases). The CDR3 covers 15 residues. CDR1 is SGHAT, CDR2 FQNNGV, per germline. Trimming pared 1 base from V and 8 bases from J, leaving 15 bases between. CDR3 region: CASSLGWSGLDEQFF. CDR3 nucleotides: TGTGCCAGCAGCTTAGGTTGGAGCGGATTGGATGAGCAGTTCTTC.

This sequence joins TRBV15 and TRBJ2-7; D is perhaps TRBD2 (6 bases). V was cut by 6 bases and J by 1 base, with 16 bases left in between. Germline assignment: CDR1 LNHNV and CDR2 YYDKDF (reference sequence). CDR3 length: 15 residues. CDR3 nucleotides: TGTGCCACCAGGAGATTCGGGAGTACATCCTACGAGCAGTACTTC. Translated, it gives CATRRFGSTSYEQYF. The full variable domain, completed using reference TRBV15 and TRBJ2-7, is DAMVIQNPRYQVTQFGKPVTLSCSQTLNHNVMYWYQQKSSQAPKLLFHYYDKDFNNEADTPDNFQSRRPNTSFCFLDIRSPGLGDTAMYLCATRRFGSTSYEQYFGPGTRLTVT.

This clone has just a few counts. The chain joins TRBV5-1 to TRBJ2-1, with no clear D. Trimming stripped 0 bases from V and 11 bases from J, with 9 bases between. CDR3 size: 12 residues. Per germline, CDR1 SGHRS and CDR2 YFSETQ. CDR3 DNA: TGCGCCAGCAGCTTGGGGCTAGAACAGCAGTTCTTC. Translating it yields CASSLGLEQQFF.

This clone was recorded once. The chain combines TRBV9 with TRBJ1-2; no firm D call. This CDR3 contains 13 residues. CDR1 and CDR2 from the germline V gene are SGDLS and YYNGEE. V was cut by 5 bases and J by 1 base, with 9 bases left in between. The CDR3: CASRRTDNYGYTF. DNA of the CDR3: TGTGCCAGCAGACGAACAGATAACTATGGCTACACCTTC. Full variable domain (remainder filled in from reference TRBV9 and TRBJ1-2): DSGVTQTPKHLITATGQRVTLRCSPRSGDLSVYWYQQSLDQGLQFLIQYYNGEERAKGNILERFSAQQFPDLHSELNLSSLELGDSALYFCASRRTDNYGYTFGSGTRLTVV.

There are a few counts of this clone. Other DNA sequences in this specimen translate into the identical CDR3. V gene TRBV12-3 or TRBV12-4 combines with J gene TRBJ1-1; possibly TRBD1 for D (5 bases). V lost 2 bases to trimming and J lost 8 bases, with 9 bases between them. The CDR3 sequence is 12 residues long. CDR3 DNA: TGTGCCAGCAGTTTACGGGGGACCGAAGCTTTCTTT. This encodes CASSLRGTEAFF.

The CDR3 nucleotides are TGTGCCAGCAGCGTTGACGGGGGTAGCACAGATACGCAGTATTTT. Protein sequence: CASSVDGGSTDTQYF. This sequence joins TRBV7-2 and TRBJ2-3; D is possibly TRBD2 (6 bases). V lost 5 bases, J lost 0 bases, and 12 bases lay in between. Per the germline V gene, CDR1 is SGHTA and CDR2 is FQGNSA. The CDR3 runs to 15 residues. Combining the CDR3 with reference TRBV7-2 and TRBJ2-3 gives the whole variable domain GAGVSQSPSNKVTEKGKDVELRCDPISGHTALYWYRQSLGQGLEFLIYFQGNSAPDKSGLPSDRFSAERTGGSVSTLTIQRTQQEDSAVYLCASSVDGGSTDTQYFGPGTRLTVL.

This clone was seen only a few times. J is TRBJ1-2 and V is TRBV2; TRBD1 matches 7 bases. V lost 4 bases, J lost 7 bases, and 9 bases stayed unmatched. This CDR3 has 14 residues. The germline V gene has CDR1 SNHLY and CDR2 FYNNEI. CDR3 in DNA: TGTGCCAGCAGTGCTAGGCAGGGGGTGAGTGGCTACACCTTC. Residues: CASSARQGVSGYTF.

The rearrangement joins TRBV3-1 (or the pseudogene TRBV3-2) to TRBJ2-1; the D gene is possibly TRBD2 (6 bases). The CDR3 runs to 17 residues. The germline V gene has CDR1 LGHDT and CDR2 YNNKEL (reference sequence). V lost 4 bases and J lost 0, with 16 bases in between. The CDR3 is CASSPAWGLSSYNEQFF. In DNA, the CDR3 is TGTGCCAGCAGCCCAGCCTGGGGACTTAGCTCCTACAATGAGCAGTTCTTC.

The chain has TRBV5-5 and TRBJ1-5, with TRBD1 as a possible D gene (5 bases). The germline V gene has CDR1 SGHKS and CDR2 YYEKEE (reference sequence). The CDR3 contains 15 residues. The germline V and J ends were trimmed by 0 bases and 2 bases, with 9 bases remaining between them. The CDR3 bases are TGTGCCAGCAGCTTGGGACAGCTTCGCAATCAGCCCCAGCATTTT. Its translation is CASSLGQLRNQPQHF. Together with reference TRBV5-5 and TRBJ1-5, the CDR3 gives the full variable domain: DAGVTQSPTHLIKTRGQQVTLRCSPISGHKSVSWYQQVLGQGPQFIFQYYEKEERGRGNFPDRFSARQFPNYSSELNVNALLLGDSALYLCASSLGQLRNQPQHFGDGTRLSIL.

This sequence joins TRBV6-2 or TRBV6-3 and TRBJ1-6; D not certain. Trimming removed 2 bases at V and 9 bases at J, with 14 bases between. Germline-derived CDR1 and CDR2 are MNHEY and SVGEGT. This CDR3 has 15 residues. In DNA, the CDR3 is TGTGCCAGCAGTTACCGTGGACCTCGGGGTTCACCCCTCCACTTT. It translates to CASSYRGPRGSPLHF.

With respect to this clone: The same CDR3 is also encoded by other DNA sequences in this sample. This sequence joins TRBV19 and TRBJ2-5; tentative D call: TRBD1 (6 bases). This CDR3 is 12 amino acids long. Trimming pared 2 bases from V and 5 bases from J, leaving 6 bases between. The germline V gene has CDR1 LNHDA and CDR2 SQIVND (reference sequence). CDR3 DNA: TGTGCCAGTAGTATAAGGGGGGAGACCCAGTACTTC. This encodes CASSIRGETQYF.

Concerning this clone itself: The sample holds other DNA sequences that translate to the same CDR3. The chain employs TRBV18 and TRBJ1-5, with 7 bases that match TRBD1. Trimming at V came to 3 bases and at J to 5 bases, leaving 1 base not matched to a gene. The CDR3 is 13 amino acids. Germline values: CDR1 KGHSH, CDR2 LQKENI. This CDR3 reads CASSPQGDQPQHF. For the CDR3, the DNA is TGTGCCAGCTCACCCCAGGGGGATCAGCCCCAGCATTTT.